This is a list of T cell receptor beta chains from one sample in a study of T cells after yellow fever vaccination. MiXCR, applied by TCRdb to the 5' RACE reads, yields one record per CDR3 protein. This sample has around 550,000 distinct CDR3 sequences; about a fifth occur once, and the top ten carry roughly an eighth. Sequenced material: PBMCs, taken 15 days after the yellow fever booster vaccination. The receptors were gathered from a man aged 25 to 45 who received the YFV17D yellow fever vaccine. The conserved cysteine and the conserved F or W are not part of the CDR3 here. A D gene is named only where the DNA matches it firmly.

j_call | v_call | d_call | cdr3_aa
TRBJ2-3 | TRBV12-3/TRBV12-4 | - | ASSYDRYTDTQY
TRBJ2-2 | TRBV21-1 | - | ASSKGLAGGNTGELF
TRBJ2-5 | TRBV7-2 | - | ASILKSTQY
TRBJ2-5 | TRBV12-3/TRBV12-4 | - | ASSEMGETQY
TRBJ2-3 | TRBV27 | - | ASSLSRYQSTDTQY
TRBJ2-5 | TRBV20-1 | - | SARLGGETQY
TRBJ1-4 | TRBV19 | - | ASTMDRWSANEKLF
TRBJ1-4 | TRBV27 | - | ASAPRAANEKLF
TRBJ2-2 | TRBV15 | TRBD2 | ATSGRDYNTGELF
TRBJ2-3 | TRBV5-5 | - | ASSQIDDTQY
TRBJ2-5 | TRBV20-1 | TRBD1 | SATRGIPGQPQETQY
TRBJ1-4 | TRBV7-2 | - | ASSLVNLEGEKLF
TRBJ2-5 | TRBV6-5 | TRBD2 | ASSYLAGDFETQY
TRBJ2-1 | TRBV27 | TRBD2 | ASSLGAGGDNEQF
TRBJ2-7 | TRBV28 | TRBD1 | ASANRQGSFSEQY
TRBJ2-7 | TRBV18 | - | ASSPKTQHYEQY
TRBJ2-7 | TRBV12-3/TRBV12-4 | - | ASSPVPPRDYEQY
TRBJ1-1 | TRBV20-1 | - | SANQGILNTEAF
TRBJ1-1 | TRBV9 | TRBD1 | ASSRSLDRATEAF
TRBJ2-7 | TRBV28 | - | ASSLWQGIYEQY
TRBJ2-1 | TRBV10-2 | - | ASTQGSANEQF
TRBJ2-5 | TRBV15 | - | ATSRGRGKETQY
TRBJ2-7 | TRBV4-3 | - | ASSQVMGARGSYEQY
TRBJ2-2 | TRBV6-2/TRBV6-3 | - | ASLTGGPGELF
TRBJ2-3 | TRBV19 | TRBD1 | ASRDRGDTQY
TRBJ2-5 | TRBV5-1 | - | ASSGSKTQY
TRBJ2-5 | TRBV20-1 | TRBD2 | SAPEWGGQETQY
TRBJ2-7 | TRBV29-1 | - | SVHLTGSEQY
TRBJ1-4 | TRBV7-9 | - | ASSSTGTRSEKLF
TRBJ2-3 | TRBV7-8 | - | ASSLDPRDTQY
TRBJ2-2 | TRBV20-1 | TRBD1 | SARGGTVNTGELF
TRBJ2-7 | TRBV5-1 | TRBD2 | ASSWASGRTEQY
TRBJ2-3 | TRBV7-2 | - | ASSLGAAGTDTQY